This T cell receptor beta chain was recorded in a study of CD8 T cells in ankylosing spondylitis. Notes on the study in general: Within peripheral blood, clones linked to disease were CD8+ and relatively rare. Seemingly characteristic of ankylosing spondylitis blood was a TCR beta motif consisting of eight highly homologous variants.

Worth noting for this clonotype: Its antigen remains unknown.

Germline CDR1 and CDR2: LNHDA and SQIVND (reference sequence). With V trimmed by 2 bases and J by 4 bases, 1 base remained unmatched. The CDR3 has 14 amino acids. Quantitative 5'-RACE with molecular barcodes generated TCR beta libraries. TCRdb used MiXCR to reprocess the 5' RACE reads, holding one entry per CDR3 protein. In the table there are approximately 200,000 distinct CDR3 sequences, around 13% of which are singletons. Material for sequencing was blood, either unsorted or a sorted T cell fraction (not recorded which). The V call is TRBV19, the J call TRBJ2-3; 9 positions agree with TRBD1. The receptor was derived from a male donor with ankylosing spondylitis or in good health (not recorded which). CDR3 sequence: CASSITGGADTQYF. Written as DNA, the CDR3 is TGTGCCAGTAGTATAACAGGGGGCGCAGATACGCAGTATTTT.